These T cell receptor beta chains were read from a single sample in a study of shared clonotypes between healthy human individuals. Produced via immunoSEQ multiplex PCR; TCRdb's table is partial and in-frame only. The table includes hundreds of thousands of clones, about 96% detected once. Material: memory CD8+ T cells sorted from blood. These TCRs come from a man between 25 and 39 years old in good health. Both conserved end residues are trimmed from each CDR3.

CDR3 protein: ASSEGTGLYGYT
V gene: TRBV2
J gene: TRBJ1-2

CDR3 protein: ASSRPGLAGEYEQY
V gene: TRBV19
J gene: TRBJ2-7

CDR3 protein: ATRFSRDRELNEQF
V gene: TRBV15
J gene: TRBJ2-1

CDR3 protein: ASSQVAETQY
V gene: TRBV5-6
J gene: TRBJ2-5

CDR3 protein: ASSLGGRGYEQY
V gene: TRBV11-2
J gene: TRBJ2-7

CDR3 protein: ASSRRGEGYEQY
V gene: TRBV5-1
J gene: TRBJ2-7

CDR3 protein: ASSDELTDTQY
V gene: TRBV5-1
J gene: TRBJ2-3

CDR3 protein: ASSEGQNTEAF
V gene: TRBV25-1
J gene: TRBJ1-1

CDR3 protein: ASSVIRGTNEKLF
V gene: TRBV28
J gene: TRBJ1-4

CDR3 protein: ASNRDLAPEKLF
V gene: TRBV28
J gene: TRBJ1-4

CDR3 protein: ASSEDREFYNEQF
V gene: TRBV7-9
J gene: TRBJ2-1

CDR3 protein: ATSRTQLTDTQY
V gene: TRBV15
J gene: TRBJ2-3

CDR3 protein: ASSPNRLVLVNEQF
V gene: TRBV18
J gene: TRBJ2-1

CDR3 protein: AISESGGATGELF
V gene: TRBV10-3
J gene: TRBJ2-2